This is a list of T cell receptor beta chains from one sample in a study of shared clonotypes between healthy human individuals. TCRdb's copy holds only in-frame clones and misses some; the assay was immunoSEQ multiplex PCR. This sample has 330,000 or so clones, with less than 85% found just once. Sequenced material: memory CD4+ T cells sorted from blood. The source of these receptors is a man aged 25-45 years in good health. Both conserved end residues are part of each CDR3. A D gene is named only where the DNA matches it firmly. Clone sizes are given selectively: once, few, many, or a class where the clone is expanded.

d_gene,v_gene,j_gene,abundance,CDR3aa,CDR3nt
TRBD1,TRBV7-9,TRBJ2-7,.,CASSLDFRDRVLDYEQYF,TGTGCCAGCAGCTTAGATTTTCGGGACAGGGTACTTGATTACGAGCAGTACTTC
.,TRBV7-2,TRBJ2-2,.,CASSLGGSGRELFF,TGTGCCAGCAGCTTAGGGGGTAGCGGCCGGGAGCTGTTTTTT
TRBD1,TRBV19,TRBJ2-2,.,CASRTGGNTGELFF,TGTGCCAGTAGGACAGGGGGGAACACCGGGGAGCTGTTTTTT
.,TRBV5-1,TRBJ2-2,few,CASSFQPRQDRELFF,TGCGCCAGCAGCTTCCAGCCAAGACAGGACCGGGAGCTGTTTTTT
.,TRBV7-9,TRBJ2-1,.,CASSPRVGTQSSYNEQFF,TGTGCCAGCAGCCCTAGGGTGGGGACTCAGAGCTCCTACAATGAGCAGTTCTTC
.,TRBV6-1,TRBJ1-5,.,CASSEARGPRPQHF,TGTGCCAGCAGTGAAGCAAGGGGCCCTCGGCCCCAGCATTTT
TRBD2,TRBV14,TRBJ2-1,.,CASSKRIAGRVEQFF,TGTGCCAGCAGCAAGCGCATAGCGGGAAGGGTTGAGCAGTTCTTC
.,TRBV19,TRBJ2-3,.,CASSIVLQGSTDTQYF,TGTGCCAGTAGTATTGTTCTTCAGGGTTCGACAGATACGCAGTATTTT
.,TRBV2,TRBJ2-5,.,CASREFSRSQETQYF,TGTGCCAGCAGAGAATTCAGTCGCAGCCAAGAGACCCAGTACTTC
.,TRBV18,TRBJ2-5,.,CASSPPGRETQYF,TGTGCCAGCTCACCCCCGGGAAGGGAGACCCAGTACTTC
.,TRBV7-3,TRBJ2-1,.,CASRAGGGNEQFF,TGTGCCAGCAGGGCAGGGGGAGGCAATGAGCAGTTCTTC
.,TRBV7-2,TRBJ2-1,.,CASSRIPGIQTYNEQFF,TGTGCCAGCAGCCGAATACCAGGGATCCAGACTTACAATGAGCAGTTCTTC
.,TRBV29-1,TRBJ2-7,many,CSVAGTAYEQYF,TGCAGCGTTGCTGGTACGGCCTACGAGCAGTACTTC
TRBD2,TRBV18,TRBJ2-2,.,CASSSGGPNTGELFF,TGTGCCAGCTCCTCGGGAGGACCGAACACCGGGGAGCTGTTTTTT
.,TRBV18,TRBJ2-5,.,CASSPQGNGVGGTQYF,TGTGCCAGCTCCCCCCAGGGAAATGGCGTTGGCGGGACCCAGTACTTC
.,TRBV5-5,TRBJ2-5,.,CASSLGSTTTSQYF,TGTGCCAGCAGCCTTGGGAGCACCACAACTAGCCAGTACTTC
.,TRBV7-9,TRBJ2-1,once,CASSLGYRDNEQFF,TGTGCCAGCAGCTTAGGGTACAGGGACAATGAGCAGTTCTTC
.,TRBV7-9,TRBJ2-7,large,CASSPNTYEQYF,TGTGCCAGCAGCCCCAACACCTACGAGCAGTACTTC
.,TRBV6-1,TRBJ2-4,.,CASSEAFRAGFVF,TGTGCCAGCAGTGAAGCGTTCAGGGCGGGATTTGTCTTC
.,TRBV19,TRBJ2-6,few,CASIPSGANVLTF,TGTGCCAGTATACCCTCTGGGGCCAACGTCCTGACTTTC
TRBD2,TRBV2,TRBJ2-7,.,CASSEALGGRGSRSSYEQYF,TGTGCCAGCAGTGAAGCGCTCGGCGGGAGAGGTTCCAGGAGCTCCTACGAGCAGTACTTC
.,TRBV15,TRBJ2-1,once,CATSRDVGWDNEQFF,TGTGCCACCAGCAGAGATGTGGGATGGGACAATGAGCAGTTCTTC
.,TRBV4-1,TRBJ1-4,.,CASSPVGMQENEKLFF,TGCGCCAGCAGCCCGGTGGGTATGCAGGAGAATGAAAAACTGTTTTTT
.,TRBV5-1,TRBJ1-1,.,CASSSTGPEAFF,TGCGCCAGCAGCTCGACAGGCCCTGAAGCTTTCTTT
.,TRBV10-3,TRBJ2-7,.,CAIREPDHEQYF,TGTGCCATCAGGGAGCCCGACCACGAGCAGTACTTC
.,TRBV10-3,TRBJ2-6,.,CAISESGSGANVLTF,TGTGCCATCAGTGAGTCGGGCTCTGGGGCCAACGTCCTGACTTTC
.,TRBV28,TRBJ1-2,.,CASNAVGSSNYGYTF,TGTGCCAGCAATGCCGTGGGGTCATCTAACTATGGCTACACCTTC
.,TRBV18,TRBJ2-3,.,CASSFTATDTQYF,TGTGCCAGCTCATTCACGGCCACAGATACGCAGTATTTT
.,TRBV28,TRBJ1-3,.,CASSDGQYSGNTIYF,TGTGCCAGCAGTGATGGACAGTACTCTGGAAACACCATATATTTT
.,TRBV11-2,TRBJ2-7,many,CASSPGTYEQYF,TGTGCCAGCAGCCCAGGAACCTACGAGCAGTACTTC
TRBD1,TRBV30,TRBJ1-5,few,CAWDRQGDQPQHF,TGTGCCTGGGATAGACAGGGGGATCAGCCCCAGCATTTT
.,TRBV9,TRBJ2-5,.,CASSVGSLGASRETQYF,TGTGCCAGCAGCGTCGGATCCTTGGGAGCTTCCCGGGAGACCCAGTACTTC
TRBD1,TRBV7-9,TRBJ1-3,.,CASSWGTGEGNTIYF,TGTGCCAGCAGCTGGGGGACAGGGGAAGGAAACACCATATATTTT
.,TRBV9,TRBJ2-2,.,CASSVGPRATGELFF,TGTGCCAGCAGCGTAGGGCCACGGGCCACCGGGGAGCTGTTTTTT
.,TRBV6-4,TRBJ1-5,many,CASSDSRGGTSNQPQHF,TGTGCCAGCAGTGACTCGAGAGGAGGGACGAGCAATCAGCCCCAGCATTTT
TRBD2,TRBV5-4,TRBJ2-5,.,CASSRGGVGETQYF,TGTGCCAGCAGCCGCGGGGGAGTGGGGGAGACCCAGTACTTC
.,TRBV4-2,TRBJ1-1,.,CASSRAGATEAFF,TGTGCCAGCAGCCGGGCAGGGGCCACTGAAGCTTTCTTT
TRBD2,TRBV5-1,TRBJ2-7,.,CASSLKAGGSYEQYF,TGCGCCAGCAGCTTGAAAGCGGGAGGCTCCTACGAGCAGTACTTC
.,TRBV19,TRBJ1-5,.,CASSIMVGISQPQHF,TGTGCCAGTAGTATAATGGTAGGAATATCCCAGCCCCAGCATTTT
.,TRBV18,TRBJ2-3,once,CASSPTVSSTDTQYF,TGTGCCAGCTCACCGACAGTTTCTAGCACAGATACGCAGTATTTT
TRBD1,TRBV5-4,TRBJ1-5,.,CASSPIVFSRQGFLYQPQHF,TGTGCCAGCAGCCCGATCGTGTTTTCGCGACAGGGATTTCTCTATCAGCCCCAGCATTTT
.,TRBV15,TRBJ2-6,few,CATSRDNSGANVLTF,TGTGCCACCAGCAGAGATAACTCTGGGGCCAACGTCCTGACTTTC
.,TRBV7-8,TRBJ2-7,.,CASSHRRRQGYEQYF,TGTGCCAGCAGCCATCGCCGTCGGCAGGGCTACGAGCAGTACTTC
.,TRBV10-2,TRBJ2-3,once,CASSEQQGTDTQYF,TGCGCCAGCAGTGAGCAACAGGGCACAGATACGCAGTATTTT
.,TRBV7-3,TRBJ2-1,few,CASSPQSSVLGNEQFF,TGTGCCAGCAGCCCCCAGTCTAGCGTCTTGGGGAATGAGCAGTTCTTC
.,TRBV11-3,TRBJ1-3,.,CASSFSGGNTIYF,TGTGCCAGCAGCTTCTCTGGGGGAAACACCATATATTTT
.,TRBV15,TRBJ1-5,.,CATSRDNSYNQPQHF,TGTGCCACCAGCAGAGATAACAGTTACAATCAGCCCCAGCATTTT
.,TRBV5-1,TRBJ2-2,.,CASQLVGNGELFF,TGCGCCAGTCAGCTTGTAGGGAACGGGGAGCTGTTTTTT